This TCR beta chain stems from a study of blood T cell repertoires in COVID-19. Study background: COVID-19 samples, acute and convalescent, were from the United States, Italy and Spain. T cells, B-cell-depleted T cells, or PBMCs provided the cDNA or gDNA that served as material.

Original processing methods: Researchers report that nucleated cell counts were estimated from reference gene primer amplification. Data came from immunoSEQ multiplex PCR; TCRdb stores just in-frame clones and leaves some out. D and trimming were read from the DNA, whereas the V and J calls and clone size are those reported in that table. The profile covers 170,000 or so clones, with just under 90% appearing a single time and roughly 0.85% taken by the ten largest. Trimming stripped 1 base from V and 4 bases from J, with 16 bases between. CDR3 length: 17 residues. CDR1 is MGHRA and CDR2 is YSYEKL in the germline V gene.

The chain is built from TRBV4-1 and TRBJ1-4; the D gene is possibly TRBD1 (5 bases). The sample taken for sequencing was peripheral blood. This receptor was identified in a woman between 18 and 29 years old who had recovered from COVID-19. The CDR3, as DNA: TGCGCCAGCAGCCAAGTGGAAACAGGAGCCTTTAATGAAAAACTGTTTTTT. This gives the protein CASSQVETGAFNEKLFF.